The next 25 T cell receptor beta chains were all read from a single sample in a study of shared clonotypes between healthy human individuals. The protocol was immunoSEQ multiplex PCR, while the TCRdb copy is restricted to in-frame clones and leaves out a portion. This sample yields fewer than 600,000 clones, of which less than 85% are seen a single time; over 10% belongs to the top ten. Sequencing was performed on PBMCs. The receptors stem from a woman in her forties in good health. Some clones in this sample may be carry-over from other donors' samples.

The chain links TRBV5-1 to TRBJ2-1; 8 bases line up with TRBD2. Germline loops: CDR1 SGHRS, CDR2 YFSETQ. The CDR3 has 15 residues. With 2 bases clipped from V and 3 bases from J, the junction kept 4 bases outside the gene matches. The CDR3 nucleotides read TGCGCCAGCAGCTTCGGAAGCGGGAGCTACAATGAGCAGTTCTTC. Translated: CASSFGSGSYNEQFF.

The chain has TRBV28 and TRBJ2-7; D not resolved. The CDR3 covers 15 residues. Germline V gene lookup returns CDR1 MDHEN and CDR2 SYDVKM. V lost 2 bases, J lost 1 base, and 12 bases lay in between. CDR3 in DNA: TGTGCCAGCAGTTTAGATCAGTCCCGATCCTACGAGCAGTACTTC. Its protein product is CASSLDQSRSYEQYF.

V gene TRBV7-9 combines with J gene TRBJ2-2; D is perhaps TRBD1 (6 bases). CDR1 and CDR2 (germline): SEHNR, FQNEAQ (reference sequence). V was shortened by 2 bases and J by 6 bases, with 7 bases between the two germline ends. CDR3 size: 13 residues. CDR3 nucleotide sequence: TGTGCCAGCAGCTTATCAGGGGCCGGGGAGCTGTTTTTT. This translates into CASSLSGAGELFF. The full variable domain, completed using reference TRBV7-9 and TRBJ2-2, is DTGVSQNPRHKITKRGQNVTFRCDPISEHNRLYWYRQTLGQGPEFLTYFQNEAQLEKSRLLSDRFSAERPKGSFSTLEIQRTEQGDSAMYLCASSLSGAGELFFGEGSRLTVL.

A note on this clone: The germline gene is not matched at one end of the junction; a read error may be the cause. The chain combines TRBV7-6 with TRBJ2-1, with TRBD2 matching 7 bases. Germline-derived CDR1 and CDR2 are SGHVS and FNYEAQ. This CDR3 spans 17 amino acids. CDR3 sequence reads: CASSSRTRGFSHNEQFF. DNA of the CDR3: TGTGCCAGCAGCTCCCGGACTAGAGGTTTCTCCCACAATGAGCAGTTCTTC.

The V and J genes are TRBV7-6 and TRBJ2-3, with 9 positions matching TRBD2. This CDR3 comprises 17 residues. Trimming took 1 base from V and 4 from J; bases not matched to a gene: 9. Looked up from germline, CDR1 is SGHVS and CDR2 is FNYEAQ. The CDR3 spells CASSLEFWREGSDTQYF. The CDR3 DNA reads TGTGCCAGCAGCTTAGAGTTCTGGCGGGAGGGGTCAGATACGCAGTATTTT.

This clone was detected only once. The CDR3 DNA reads TGTGCCAGCCACTCCACCGGGCATCGCGAAGCTTTCTTT. It translates to CASHSTGHREAFF. The chain is built from TRBV6-5 and TRBJ1-1, with D hard to call. The V and J ends lost 8 bases and 8 bases respectively, with 18 bases between them. This CDR3 spans 13 amino acids. CDR1 is MNHEY and CDR2 is SVGAGI in the germline V gene.

The CDR3 DNA sequence: TGTGCCAGCAGTGGGAGGGACAGACTAAACACCGGGGAGCTGTTTTTT. Translating it yields CASSGRDRLNTGELFF. The chain joins TRBV2 to TRBJ2-2; D possibly corresponds to TRBD1 (7 bases). V was cut by 4 bases and J by 2 bases, with 14 bases left in between. There are 16 residues in the CDR3. Germline CDR1 reads SNHLY; CDR2 reads FYNNEI.

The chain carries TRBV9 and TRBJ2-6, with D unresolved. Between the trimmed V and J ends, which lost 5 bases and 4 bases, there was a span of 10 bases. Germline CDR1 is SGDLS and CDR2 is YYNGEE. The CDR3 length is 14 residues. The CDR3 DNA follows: TGTGCCAGCAGGCCGAGCCCGGGGGCCAACGTCCTGACTTTC. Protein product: CASRPSPGANVLTF.

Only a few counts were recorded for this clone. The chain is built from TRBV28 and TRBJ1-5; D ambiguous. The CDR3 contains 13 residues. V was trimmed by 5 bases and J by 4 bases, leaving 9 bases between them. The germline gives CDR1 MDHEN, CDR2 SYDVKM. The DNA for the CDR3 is TGTGCCAGCAGTCGAGACGGAAATCAGCCCCAGCATTTT. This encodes CASSRDGNQPQHF.

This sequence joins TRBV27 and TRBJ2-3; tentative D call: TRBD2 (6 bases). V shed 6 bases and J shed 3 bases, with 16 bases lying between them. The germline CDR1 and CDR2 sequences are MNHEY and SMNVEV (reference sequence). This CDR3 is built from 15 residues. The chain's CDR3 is CASRRGLFGTDTQYF. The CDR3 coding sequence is TGTGCCAGCAGACGCGGACTATTCGGGACAGATACGCAGTATTTT.

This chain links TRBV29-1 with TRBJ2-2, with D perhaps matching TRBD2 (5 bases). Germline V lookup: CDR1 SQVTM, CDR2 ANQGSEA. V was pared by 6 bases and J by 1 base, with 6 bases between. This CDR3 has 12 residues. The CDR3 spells CSVRVNTGELFF. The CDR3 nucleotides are TGCAGCGTGAGGGTGAACACCGGGGAGCTGTTTTTT.

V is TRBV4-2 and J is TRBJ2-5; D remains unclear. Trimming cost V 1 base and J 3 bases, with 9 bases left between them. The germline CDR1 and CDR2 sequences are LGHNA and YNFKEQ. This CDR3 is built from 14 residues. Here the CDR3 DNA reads TGTGCCAGCAGCCAAGGTACCAGAAAAGAGACCCAGTACTTC. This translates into CASSQGTRKETQYF.

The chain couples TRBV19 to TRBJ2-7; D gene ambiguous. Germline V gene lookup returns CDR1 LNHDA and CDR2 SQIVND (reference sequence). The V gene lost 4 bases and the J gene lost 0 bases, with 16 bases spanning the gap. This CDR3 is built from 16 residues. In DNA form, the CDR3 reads TGTGCCAGTAGTAGCCTCAACAGAGATAGCTCCTACGAGCAGTACTTC. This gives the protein CASSSLNRDSSYEQYF.

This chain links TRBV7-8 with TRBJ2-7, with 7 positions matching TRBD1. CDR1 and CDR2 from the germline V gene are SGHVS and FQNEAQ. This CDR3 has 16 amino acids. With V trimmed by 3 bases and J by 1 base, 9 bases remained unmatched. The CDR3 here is CASSLEGGTVSYEQYF. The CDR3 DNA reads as TGTGCCAGCAGCTTGGAAGGGGGCACAGTTTCCTACGAGCAGTACTTC.

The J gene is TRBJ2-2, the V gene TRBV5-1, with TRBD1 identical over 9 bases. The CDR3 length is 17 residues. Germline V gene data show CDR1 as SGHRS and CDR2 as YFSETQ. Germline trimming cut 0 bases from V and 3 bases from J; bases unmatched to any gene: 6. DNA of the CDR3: TGCGCCAGCAGCTTGGGTCCGGGACAGGGTGACACCGGGGAGCTGTTTTTT. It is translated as CASSLGPGQGDTGELFF.

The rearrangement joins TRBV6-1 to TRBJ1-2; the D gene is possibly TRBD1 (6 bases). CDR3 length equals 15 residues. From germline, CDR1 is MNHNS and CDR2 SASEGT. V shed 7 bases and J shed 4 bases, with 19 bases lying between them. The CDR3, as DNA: TGTGCCAGCACCCCTACCGGGACATTGGTCTATGGCTACACCTTC. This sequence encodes CASTPTGTLVYGYTF.

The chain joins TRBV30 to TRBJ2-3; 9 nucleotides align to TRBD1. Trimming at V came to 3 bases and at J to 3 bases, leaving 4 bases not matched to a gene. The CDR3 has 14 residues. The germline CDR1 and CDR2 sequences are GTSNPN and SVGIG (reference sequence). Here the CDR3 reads CAWRTGGRTDTQYF. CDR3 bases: TGTGCCTGGAGAACAGGGGGCAGGACAGATACGCAGTATTTT.

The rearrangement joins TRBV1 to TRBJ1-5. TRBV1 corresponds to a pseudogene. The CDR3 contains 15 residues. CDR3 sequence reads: CTSSQDGRGNQPQHF. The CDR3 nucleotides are TGCACCAGCAGCCAGGACGGAAGGGGCAATCAGCCCCAGCATTTT.

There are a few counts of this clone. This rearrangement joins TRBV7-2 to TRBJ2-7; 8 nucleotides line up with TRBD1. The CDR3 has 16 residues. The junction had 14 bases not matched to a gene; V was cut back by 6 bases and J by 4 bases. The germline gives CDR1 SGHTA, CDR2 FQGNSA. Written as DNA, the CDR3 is TGTGCCAGCAGACGTCGCACAGGGGGTTCTAGTTACGAGCAGTACTTC. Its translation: CASRRRTGGSSYEQYF.

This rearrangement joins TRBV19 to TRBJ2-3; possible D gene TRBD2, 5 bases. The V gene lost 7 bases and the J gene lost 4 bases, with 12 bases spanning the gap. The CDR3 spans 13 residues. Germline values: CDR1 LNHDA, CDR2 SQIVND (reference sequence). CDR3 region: CASTGSVADTQYF. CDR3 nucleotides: TGTGCCAGTACGGGATCTGTGGCAGATACGCAGTATTTT.

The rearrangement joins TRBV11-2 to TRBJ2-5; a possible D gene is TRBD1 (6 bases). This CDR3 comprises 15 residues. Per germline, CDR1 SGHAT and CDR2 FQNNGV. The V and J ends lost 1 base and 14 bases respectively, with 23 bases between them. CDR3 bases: TGTGCCAGCAGCTTAGGCTCCGGGACAATGGCTCATGTATACTTC. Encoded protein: CASSLGSGTMAHVYF.

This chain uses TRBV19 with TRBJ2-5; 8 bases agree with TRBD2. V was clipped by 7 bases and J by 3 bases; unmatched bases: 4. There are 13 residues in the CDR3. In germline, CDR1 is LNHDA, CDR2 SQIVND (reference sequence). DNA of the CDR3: TGTGCCAGTAATAGGCGGGGGGAAGAGACCCAGTACTTC. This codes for CASNRRGEETQYF.

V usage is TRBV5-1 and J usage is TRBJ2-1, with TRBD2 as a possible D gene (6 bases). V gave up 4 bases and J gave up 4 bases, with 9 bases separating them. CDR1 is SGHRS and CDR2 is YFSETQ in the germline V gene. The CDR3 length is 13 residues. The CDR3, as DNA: TGCGCCAGCAGCCCGGAGGGGTACAATGAGCAGTTCTTC. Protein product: CASSPEGYNEQFF.

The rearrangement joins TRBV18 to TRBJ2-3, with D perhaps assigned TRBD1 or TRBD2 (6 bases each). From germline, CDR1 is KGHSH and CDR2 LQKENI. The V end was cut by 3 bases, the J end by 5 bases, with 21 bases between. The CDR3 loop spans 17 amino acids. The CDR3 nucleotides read TGTGCCAGCTCACCGCGTTCGGCCGGAGGGGGGCAAGATACGCAGTATTTT. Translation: CASSPRSAGGGQDTQYF.

CDR3 sequence reads: CASSLAPGDGYTF. CDR3 DNA sequence: TGCGCCAGCAGCTTGGCCCCAGGGGATGGCTACACCTTC. The chain joins TRBV5-1 to TRBJ1-2; tentatively, D is TRBD1 (6 bases). The CDR3 is 13 amino acids. Germline V gene sequence: CDR1 SGHRS, CDR2 YFSETQ. V was trimmed by 0 bases and J by 6 bases, leaving 9 bases between them.